The source of this T cell receptor beta chain is a study of cytomegalovirus exposure and HLA in healthy donors. Study results and caveats: Most observed TCR sequences were rare, whereas some public TCRs were detected in many donors. In a later analysis, most CMV-associated TCR beta chains appeared HLA-restricted. The study put some 160 TCR beta chains on its list as cytomegalovirus-associated.

The PCR employed 60 Vbeta primers together with 13 Jbeta primers. Only in-frame clones appear in the TCRdb table, and some are missing; sequencing was by immunoSEQ multiplex PCR. The sample shows 160,000 or so clones, around 86% of them seen only once. CDR3 length: 14 residues. Germline trimming cut 6 bases from V and 6 bases from J; bases unmatched to any gene: 8. Germline assignment: CDR1 SGHTA and CDR2 FQGNSA. Details on this clone: Its matching antigen is unknown.

Sequenced input: PBMCs. This receptor was taken from a man over 45 in good health and CMV-seropositive. This chain connects TRBV7-2 to TRBJ1-2; 9 nucleotides line up with TRBD1. The CDR3 sequence: CASSLQGAVDGYTF. The DNA of the CDR3 is TGTGCCAGCAGTCTACAGGGGGCTGTGGATGGCTACACCTTC.